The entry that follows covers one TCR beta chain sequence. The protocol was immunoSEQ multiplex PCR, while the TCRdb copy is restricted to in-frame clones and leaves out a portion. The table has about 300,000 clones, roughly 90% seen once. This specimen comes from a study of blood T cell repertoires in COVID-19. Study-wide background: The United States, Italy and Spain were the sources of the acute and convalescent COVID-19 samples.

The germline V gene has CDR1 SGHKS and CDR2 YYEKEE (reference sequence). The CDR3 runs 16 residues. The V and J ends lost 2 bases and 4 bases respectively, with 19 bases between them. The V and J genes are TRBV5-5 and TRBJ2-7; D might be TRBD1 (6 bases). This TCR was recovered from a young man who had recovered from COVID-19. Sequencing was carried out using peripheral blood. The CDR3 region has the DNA TGTGCCAGCAGCTTCTACCCCCAGGGGCGCATGTACGAGCAGTACTTC. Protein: CASSFYPQGRMYEQYF. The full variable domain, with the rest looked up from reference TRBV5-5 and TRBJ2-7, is DAGVTQSPTHLIKTRGQQVTLRCSPISGHKSVSWYQQVLGQGPQFIFQYYEKEERGRGNFPDRFSARQFPNYSSELNVNALLLGDSALYLCASSFYPQGRMYEQYFGPGTRLTVT.